Shown below are 4 T cell receptor beta chains from a single sample sequenced in a study of CD8+ T cells in alopecia areata. Extracted RNA was reverse transcribed into cDNA, the sequencing template. Repertoires were generated with immunoSEQ multiplex PCR, while TCRdb's copy carries only in-frame clones and drops some. This sample carries 180,000 or so clones, roughly 70% of them seen once, and the ten largest clones take 9.5% to 12%. Sequenced material: CD8+ T cells sorted from blood, taken at week 0. Receptors originate from a human donor with alopecia areata.

This clone was seen a handful of times. The chain is built from TRBV11-1 and TRBJ1-1; D might be TRBD1 (5 bases). The CDR3 totals 15 residues. The V end lost 3 bases, the J end lost 4 bases, and 15 bases lay between the germline ends. Germline-derived CDR1 and CDR2 are SGHAT and FQDESV (reference sequence). DNA of the CDR3: TGTGCCAGCAGCTTGGGCAGGGTTTCTATCACTGAAGCTTTCTTT. Amino acid sequence: CASSLGRVSITEAFF.

V gene TRBV5-6 combines with J gene TRBJ1-2; 8 nucleotides line up with TRBD1. From germline, CDR1 is SGHDT and CDR2 YYEEEE. V trimming: 4 bases; J trimming: 4 bases; junction bases outside the gene matches: 6. The CDR3 is 14 amino acids. The CDR3 sequence is CASSVTGEGYGYTF. In DNA form, the CDR3 reads TGTGCCAGCAGCGTGACAGGGGAGGGCTATGGCTACACCTTC.

The chain has TRBV15 and TRBJ2-5, with TRBD1 matching over 9 bases. Trimming at V came to 9 bases and at J to 7 bases, leaving 12 bases not matched to a gene. This CDR3 is built from 14 residues. The germline CDR1 and CDR2 sequences are LNHNV and YYDKDF (reference sequence). In nucleotides, the CDR3 is TGTGCCACTAGCGGCGACAGACAGGGGGGGACCCAGTACTTC. Amino acid sequence: CATSGDRQGGTQYF.

The chain uses TRBV7-9 and TRBJ2-1; D is possibly TRBD1 (5 bases). Germline loops: CDR1 SEHNR, CDR2 FQNEAQ (reference sequence). The CDR3 is 15 residues long. Trimming shortened V by 1 base and J by 5 bases, and 12 bases separated the two germline ends. CDR3 residues: CASSLELDRNNEQFF. For the CDR3, the DNA is TGTGCCAGCAGCTTAGAATTAGACAGAAACAATGAGCAGTTCTTC.